The T cell receptor (beta chain) under discussion was sequenced for a study of patients and donors after allogeneic stem cell transplantation. TCRdb fed the RT-PCR reads into MiXCR, producing one record per CDR3 protein. The sample holds around 240,000 distinct CDR3 sequences; less than 15% are singletons and the top ten take approximately 10%. Germline-derived CDR1 and CDR2 are MRHNA and SNTAGT. Trimming took 6 bases from V and 4 from J, leaving 23 bases between them. The CDR3 runs 17 residues. The clonotype comes from a human donor who was either an allogeneic HSCT recipient or a stem cell or donor lymphocyte infusion donor (not recorded which). It is not recorded whose cells these are; they may come from a transplant donor. The chain has TRBV6-4 and TRBJ2-3; possible D gene TRBD2, 8 bases. Sequencing was done on a sample of blood, either unsorted or a sorted T cell fraction (not recorded which). CDR3 sequence (DNA): TGTGCCAGCAGCCGGGACAGCGGGACTAGTAGTGCAGATACGCAGTATTTT. Protein product: CASSRDSGTSSADTQYF.